Presented here are 6 T cell receptor beta chains from one specimen sequenced in a study of cytomegalovirus exposure and HLA in healthy donors. 13 Jbeta primers and 60 Vbeta primers were used for the PCR. This table comes from immunoSEQ multiplex PCR, and its TCRdb copy is limited to in-frame clones, with some not included. The sample gives some 130,000 clones, 65% to 80% of which show up once; over 2.5% is in the top ten. Sequencing was performed on PBMCs. These receptors were collected from a man aged 40-55 years in good health and CMV-seronegative.

The CDR3 loop reads CASNAGQKNTEAFF. In DNA form, the CDR3 reads TGTGCCAGCAACGCGGGACAGAAAAACACTGAAGCTTTCTTT. This rearrangement joins TRBV6-1 to TRBJ1-1, with 7 bases that match TRBD1. Germline assignment: CDR1 MNHNS and CDR2 SASEGT. The CDR3 contains 14 residues. Germline trimming cut 7 bases from V and 2 bases from J; bases unmatched to any gene: 7.

V usage is TRBV6-6 and J usage is TRBJ2-1; 12 bases are shared with TRBD2. CDR1 and CDR2 from the germline V gene are MNHNY and SVGAGI (reference sequence). V was clipped by 6 bases and J by 10 bases; unmatched bases: 4. The CDR3 spans 13 residues. CDR3 sequence reads: CASRLAGGTEQFF. In DNA, the CDR3 is TGTGCCAGCAGGCTAGCGGGAGGGACGGAGCAGTTCTTC.

The chain carries TRBV28 and TRBJ1-3; 7 bases agree with TRBD1. J gave up 0 bases and V 6 bases, and 11 bases lay outside the gene matches. From germline, CDR1 is MDHEN and CDR2 SYDVKM. The CDR3 has 17 residues. The CDR3 bases are TGTGCCAGCAGGGAGTGGGACAGCTTAGGCTCTGGAAACACCATATATTTT. Translation: CASREWDSLGSGNTIYF. Drawing the rest from reference TRBV28 and TRBJ1-3, the complete variable domain is DVKVTQSSRYLVKRTGEKVFLECVQDMDHENMFWYRQDPGLGLRLIYFSYDVKMKEKGDIPEGYSVSREKKERFSLILESASTNQTSMYLCASREWDSLGSGNTIYFGEGSWLTVV.

The chain combines TRBV7-9 with TRBJ2-3; D gene uncertain. Trimming stripped 1 base from V and 0 bases from J, with 8 bases between. This CDR3 is built from 15 residues. Germline CDR1 is SEHNR and CDR2 is FQNEAQ (reference sequence). DNA of the CDR3: TGTGCCAGCAGCTTAGTTCCAGGCAGCACAGATACGCAGTATTTT. The encoded protein is CASSLVPGSTDTQYF.

The J gene is TRBJ1-2, the V gene TRBV6-1; TRBD1 agrees at 11 bases. Germline V gene lookup returns CDR1 MNHNS and CDR2 SASEGT. The CDR3 loop spans 16 amino acids. With V trimmed by 6 bases and J by 4 bases, 10 bases remained unmatched. The CDR3 reads CASSERTGGAVYGYTF. The CDR3 bases are TGTGCCAGCAGCGAACGGACAGGGGGCGCGGTCTATGGCTACACCTTC.

CDR3 sequence: CASSATSGGFADTQYF. CDR3 DNA: TGTGCCAGCAGCGCGACTAGCGGGGGATTTGCAGATACGCAGTATTTT. The chain is built from TRBV7-3 and TRBJ2-3, with 12 bases that match TRBD2. The CDR3 runs 16 residues. V lost 5 bases to trimming and J lost 4 bases; unmatched junction nucleotides: 7. The germline gives CDR1 SGHTA, CDR2 FQGTGA.